Listed here are 6 T cell receptor beta chains from one sample, sequenced in a study of shared clonotypes between healthy human individuals. Sequenced by immunoSEQ multiplex PCR; TCRdb stores in-frame clones only, minus some. The table records around 700,000 clones, 55% to 75% of them present only once. Sequencing was done on a sample of memory CD4+ T cells sorted from blood. Noted subset: CD45RA-negative fraction. The receptors originated from a woman in her 30s in good health.

The J gene is TRBJ1-4, the V gene TRBV5-1; D is undetermined. V was cut by 1 base and J by 0 bases, with 4 bases left in between. The CDR3 covers 14 residues. Germline V gene lookup returns CDR1 SGHRS and CDR2 YFSETQ. The CDR3 reads CASSLLATNEKLFF. The DNA of the CDR3 is TGCGCCAGCAGCTTGCTGGCAACTAATGAAAAACTGTTTTTT.

The V call is TRBV28, the J call TRBJ1-2, with 8 bases fitting TRBD1. The germline gives CDR1 MDHEN, CDR2 SYDVKM. Germline trimming cut 3 bases from V and 7 bases from J; bases unmatched to any gene: 4. The CDR3 has 13 residues. The CDR3, as DNA: TGTGCCAGCAGTTTCCCCAGGGGGCTTGGCTACACCTTC. Its translation: CASSFPRGLGYTF.

This clone was seen once. V usage is TRBV7-2 and J usage is TRBJ1-1; no firm D call. Germline CDR1 SGHTA, CDR2 FQGNSA. The V gene lost 6 bases and the J gene lost 0 bases, with 17 bases spanning the gap. This CDR3 is built from 16 residues. The CDR3 nucleotides read TGTGCCAGCAGTTTCCTCGCAGGAACAATGAACACTGAAGCTTTCTTT. It translates to CASSFLAGTMNTEAFF.

This clone has a single count. Here the CDR3 reads CASSVAKGEKLFF. The CDR3 bases are TGTGCCAGCAGCGTAGCTAAGGGGGAAAAACTGTTTTTT. This sequence joins TRBV9 and TRBJ1-4; tentatively, D is TRBD1 (5 bases). V lost 0 bases and J 8 bases, leaving 8 bases between the germline ends. The CDR3 runs 13 residues. CDR1 is SGDLS and CDR2 is YYNGEE in the germline V gene.

The chain combines TRBV6-6 with TRBJ2-1; TRBD2 agrees at 10 bases. Germline V gene data show CDR1 as MNHNY and CDR2 as SVGAGI (reference sequence). The CDR3 is made up of 14 amino acids. V lost 6 bases, J lost 4 bases, and 3 bases stayed unmatched. This chain's CDR3 is CASREREGYNEQFF. In DNA form, the CDR3 reads TGTGCCAGCAGGGAGCGGGAGGGTTACAATGAGCAGTTCTTC.

For this clone: Other DNA sequences in the same sample also yield this CDR3. The chain employs TRBV5-1 and TRBJ2-7; TRBD2 aligns across 14 bases. V trimming: 3 bases; J trimming: 4 bases; junction bases outside the gene matches: 3. The CDR3 spans 15 residues. Germline CDR1 reads SGHRS; CDR2 reads YFSETQ. DNA of the CDR3: TGCGCCAGCAGCTCGGGACTAGCGGGAGTGTACGAGCAGTACTTC. Translated: CASSSGLAGVYEQYF.